The rows below give T cell receptor beta chains drawn from one sample of a study of blood T cell repertoires in COVID-19. Measured with immunoSEQ multiplex PCR; TCRdb has only the in-frame clones, and not every one. Of around 150,000 clones in the sample, around 84% were seen once. Sequencing used PBMCs or T cells enriched from blood (not recorded which). Receptors originate from a man in his fifties who had recovered from COVID-19. The CDR3 runs from the conserved cysteine through the conserved F or W. Each record gives: CDR3 length, clone size, D gene, V gene, J gene, CDR3 DNA, CDR3 protein. A D gene is named only where the DNA matches it firmly. Only some rows state a clone size, as once, few, many or a class for expanded clones.

>15|.|TRBD1|TRBV10-3|TRBJ2-3
TGTGCCATCTCGAGACAGGGGGCAAGCACAGATACGCAGTATTTT
CAISRQGASTDTQYF
>14|.|TRBD1|TRBV27|TRBJ2-7
TGTGCCAGCAGTTTAACAGGGGGACCCTACGAGCAGTACTTC
CASSLTGGPYEQYF
>15|.|.|TRBV5-5|TRBJ1-2
TGTGCCAGCAGCTTGACCGTGACAAGTAACTATGGCTACACCTTC
CASSLTVTSNYGYTF
>15|.|.|TRBV19|TRBJ1-2
TGTGCCAGTAGTAGGGGACTGAATACTAACTATGGCTACACCTTC
CASSRGLNTNYGYTF
>12|.|.|TRBV7-3|TRBJ2-5
TGTGCCAGCAGCTCGCTAGGCGAGACCCAGTACTTC
CASSSLGETQYF
>16|.|TRBD1|TRBV29-1|TRBJ2-3
TGCAGCGTGAGGAAAACGACAGGGGCGCTCACAGATACGCAGTATTTT
CSVRKTTGALTDTQYF
>15|.|.|TRBV21-1|TRBJ2-3
TGTGCCAGCAGCGGGAGGGCTAGAGGTACAGATACGCAGTATTTT
CASSGRARGTDTQYF
>14|.|.|TRBV7-2|TRBJ1-2
TGTGCCAGCAGCTTAGCGCAGGGGCTCTATGGCTACACCTTC
CASSLAQGLYGYTF
>14|.|.|TRBV19|TRBJ1-6
TGTGCCAGTAGTCCGAATGAGCACAATTCACCCCTCCACTTT
CASSPNEHNSPLHF
>15|.|.|TRBV5-1|TRBJ1-6
TGCGCCAGCAGCTTGTATCAGGGGTATAATTCACCCCTCCACTTT
CASSLYQGYNSPLHF
>15|.|TRBD1|TRBV5-6|TRBJ1-1
TGTGCCAGCAGCAACCGACAGGGATTAATCGCTGAAGCTTTCTTT
CASSNRQGLIAEAFF
>13|.|.|TRBV30|TRBJ2-3
TGTGCCTGCATAGCAGGGAGCACAGATACGCAGTATTTT
CACIAGSTDTQYF
>14|.|.|TRBV6-5|TRBJ1-4
TGTGCCAGCAGCAGGACAGCAACTAATGAAAAACTGTTTTTT
CASSRTATNEKLFF
>14|.|.|TRBV18|TRBJ2-7
TGTGCCAGCTCCCCGGACAGGAACGCCGGGGGGCAGTACTTC
CASSPDRNAGGQYF
>13|.|TRBD1|TRBV29-1|TRBJ1-2
TGCAGCGTGCCGGGACAGGGAACCTATGGCTACACCTTC
CSVPGQGTYGYTF
>20|.|.|TRBV27|TRBJ2-1
TGTGCCAGCAGTTTACCCTACCGAATACCTATAGTAGAGACCTACAATGAGCAGTTCTTC
CASSLPYRIPIVETYNEQFF
>18|.|TRBD2|TRBV27|TRBJ2-2
TGTGCCAGCAGTCCGCTACTAGCGGGGGGGCGGTCGACCGGGGAGCTGTTTTTT
CASSPLLAGGRSTGELFF
>15|.|.|TRBV18|TRBJ2-1
TGTGCCAGCTCACCACCGGGGAAAGGGGGCAATGAGCAGTTCTTC
CASSPPGKGGNEQFF
>13|.|.|TRBV7-3|TRBJ2-3
TGTGCCAGCAGCCCCACAGGGACAGATACGCAGTATTTT
CASSPTGTDTQYF
>11|few|.|TRBV19|TRBJ1-2
TGTGCCAGTAGTAGCGTCTATGGCTACACCTTC
CASSSVYGYTF
>16|.|TRBD1|TRBV9|TRBJ2-5
TGTGCCAGCAGCGCTCAGCCACAGGGGGCGATGGAGACCCAGTACTTC
CASSAQPQGAMETQYF
>15|.|TRBD1|TRBV29-1|TRBJ2-2
TGCAGCGTCCGGACAGGGGGCAGGAACACCGGGGAGCTGTTTTTT
CSVRTGGRNTGELFF
>15|.|.|TRBV7-8|TRBJ1-1
TGTGCCAGCAGCTCCATCGGACACCCGAACACTGAAGCTTTCTTT
CASSSIGHPNTEAFF
>18|.|.|TRBV18|TRBJ2-6
TGTGCCAGCTCACCAACGATGACACTTACCTCTGGGGCCAACGTCCTGACTTTC
CASSPTMTLTSGANVLTF
>15|.|TRBD1|TRBV5-1|TRBJ1-6
TGCGCCAGCAGGCGCGCCGGGACAGGGGACGGAGCCCTCCACTTT
CASRRAGTGDGALHF
>17|.|.|TRBV14|TRBJ1-2
TGTGCCAGCAGCCAAGAGCTGCCGGGACACCTAAGTGGGGGCTACACCTTC
CASSQELPGHLSGGYTF
>14|.|TRBD1|TRBV30|TRBJ1-6
TGTGCCTGGTCAACAGGGGCGAATAATTCACCCCTCCACTTT
CAWSTGANNSPLHF
>14|.|TRBD1|TRBV5-4|TRBJ1-2
TGTGCCAGCAGCTACCGGGACAGTACCTATGGCTACACCTTC
CASSYRDSTYGYTF
>13|.|.|TRBV12-3/TRBV12-4|TRBJ2-5
TGTGCCAGCGGACTGGGGGGGGCAGAGACCCAGTACTTC
CASGLGGAETQYF
>15|.|.|TRBV7-2|TRBJ1-6
TGTGCCAGCAGCTTAGTCCACAGGGAGAATTCACCCCTCCACTTT
CASSLVHRENSPLHF
>17|.|.|TRBV19|TRBJ2-1
TGTGCCAGTAGCCGCCCAGTGGGGCTATCCCAATACAATGAGCAGTTCTTC
CASSRPVGLSQYNEQFF
>15|.|TRBD2|TRBV5-5|TRBJ2-7
TGTGCCAGCAGCTTGGGTAGCGGGGGGAACTACGAGCAGTACTTC
CASSLGSGGNYEQYF
>14|.|TRBD1|TRBV6-5|TRBJ1-5
TGTGCCAGCAGTCTAAAGGACAGGGATCAGCCCCAGCATTTT
CASSLKDRDQPQHF
>18|.|.|TRBV7-2|TRBJ1-4
TGTGCCAGCAGCCAGTTGGGCCGATCAGGGCCGTTTAATGAAAAACTGTTTTTT
CASSQLGRSGPFNEKLFF
>14|.|.|TRBV18|TRBJ2-1
TGTGCCAGCTCACCAATCAACGAGGGCAATGAGCAGTTCTTC
CASSPINEGNEQFF
>12|.|TRBD2|TRBV11-3|TRBJ2-3
TGTGCCAGCAGCGGATTAGCGGGGGCGCAGTATTTT
CASSGLAGAQYF
>13|.|TRBD1|TRBV2|TRBJ1-1
TGTGCCACCCGAACAGGGGTTAGCACTGAAGCTTTCTTT
CATRTGVSTEAFF
>13|once|.|TRBV30|TRBJ2-2
TGTGCCTGGAGTGTAGGGGGCACCGGGGAGCTGTTTTTT
CAWSVGGTGELFF
>15|.|.|TRBV6-2/TRBV6-3|TRBJ1-5
TGTGCCAGCAGTTACCCTTCTCGACAGCTTCAGCCCCAGCATTTT
CASSYPSRQLQPQHF
>14|.|TRBD2|TRBV9|TRBJ2-2
TGTGCCAGCATGCGGGGGGTGGGCACCGGGGAGCTGTTTTTT
CASMRGVGTGELFF
>15|.|.|TRBV18|TRBJ2-5
TGTGCCAGCTCACCAGGCCGGGGGGCCCCTGGCACCCAGTACTTC
CASSPGRGAPGTQYF
>15|.|TRBD1|TRBV2|TRBJ1-2
TGTGCCAGCCGACGACAGGGGCCAGCGAACTATGGCTACACCTTC
CASRRQGPANYGYTF
>17|.|.|TRBV6-2/TRBV6-3|TRBJ2-1
TGTGCCAGCAGTAACACGGTTTTTGTGGGGACTTACAATGAGCAGTTCTTC
CASSNTVFVGTYNEQFF
>14|.|TRBD1|TRBV18|TRBJ1-2
TGTGCCAGCTCACTCAACAGGGGAGACTATGGCTACACCTTC
CASSLNRGDYGYTF
>14|once|.|TRBV10-3|TRBJ2-2
TGTGCCATCAGTGAGCAGGAGGACACCGGGGAGCTGTTTTTT
CAISEQEDTGELFF
>15|.|TRBD1|TRBV4-3|TRBJ1-4
TGCGCCAGCAGCCCACGGGACAGCAATAATGAAAAACTGTTTTTT
CASSPRDSNNEKLFF
>17|once|TRBD1|TRBV4-1|TRBJ1-3
TGCGCCAGCAGCCAAAAACCCGGGACAGGGAATGGAAACACCATATATTTT
CASSQKPGTGNGNTIYF
>17|.|TRBD1|TRBV14|TRBJ2-2
TGTGCCAGCAGCCAGAAGTCTGTAGGGGGCTGGACCGGGGAGCTGTTTTTT
CASSQKSVGGWTGELFF
>14|many|.|TRBV6-5|TRBJ2-1
TGTGCCAGCAAATCTGGGAGCTCCTACAATGAGCAGTTCTTC
CASKSGSSYNEQFF
>14|.|TRBD1|TRBV5-4|TRBJ1-2
TGTGCCAGCAGCTTAGCCGGGACAGTAGTCGGCTACACCTTC
CASSLAGTVVGYTF
>15|few|TRBD1|TRBV5-1|TRBJ1-6
TGCGCCAGCAGCTTGGACGGGGACAGAAATTCACCCCTCCACTTT
CASSLDGDRNSPLHF
>16|.|.|TRBV4-3|TRBJ1-4
TGCGCCAGCAGCCAAGATCCCACAGAGCATAATGAAAAACTGTTTTTT
CASSQDPTEHNEKLFF
>13|.|.|TRBV6-5|TRBJ1-1
TGTGCCAGCACCTGGGCCCCGAACACTGAAGCTTTCTTT
CASTWAPNTEAFF
>13|once|.|TRBV2|TRBJ1-1
TGTGCCAGCAGTCCACAGATGAACACTGAAGCTTTCTTT
CASSPQMNTEAFF
>12|.|.|TRBV6-2/TRBV6-3|TRBJ1-2
TGTGCCAGCAGTTACCCGGTGAAAGGCTACACCTTC
CASSYPVKGYTF